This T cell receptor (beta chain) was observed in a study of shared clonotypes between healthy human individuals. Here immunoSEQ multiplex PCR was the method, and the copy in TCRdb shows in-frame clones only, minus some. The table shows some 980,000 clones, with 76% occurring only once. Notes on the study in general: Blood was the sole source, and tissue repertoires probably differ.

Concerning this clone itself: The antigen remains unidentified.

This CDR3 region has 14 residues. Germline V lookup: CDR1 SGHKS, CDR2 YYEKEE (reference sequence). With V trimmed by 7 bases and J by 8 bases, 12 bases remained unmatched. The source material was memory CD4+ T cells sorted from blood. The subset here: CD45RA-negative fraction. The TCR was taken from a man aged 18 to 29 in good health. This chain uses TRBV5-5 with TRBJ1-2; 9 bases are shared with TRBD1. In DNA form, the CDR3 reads TGTGCCAGCGGCCCAACCGGGACAGGGTTGGGCTACACCTTC. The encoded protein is CASGPTGTGLGYTF.